The 27 T cell receptor beta chains below were found in one sample sequenced in a study of OX40 agonist ivuxolimab in advanced cancers. Measured with immunoSEQ multiplex PCR; TCRdb has only the in-frame clones, and not every one. The repertoire holds some 100,000 clones, with around 90% as singletons. Sequencing was performed on CD4+ or CD8+ T cells sorted from blood, taken in a trial of the OX40 agonist ivuxolimab. The source is an adult with an advanced solid tumor such as melanoma, head and neck, liver or kidney cancer.

This chain connects TRBV5-1 to TRBJ2-3; 8 bases map to TRBD1. CDR1 is SGHRS and CDR2 is YFSETQ in the germline V gene. This CDR3 has 14 residues. Trimming took 4 bases from V and 5 from J; bases not matched to a gene: 6. In nucleotides, the CDR3 is TGCGCCAGCAGCATGACAGGGGTTTTAGATACGCAGTATTTT. Amino acid sequence: CASSMTGVLDTQYF.

The chain combines TRBV15 with TRBJ1-5; unclear D gene. The CDR3 totals 14 residues. CDR1 and CDR2 (germline): LNHNV, YYDKDF (reference sequence). V was trimmed by 3 bases and J by 4 bases, leaving 10 bases between them. The CDR3 nucleotides read TGTGCCACCAGCAGCCCTGGGCGGAATCAGCCCCAGCATTTT. It encodes CATSSPGRNQPQHF.

Worth noting for this clone: In the same sample, other DNA sequences code for this CDR3. The V call is TRBV11-2, the J call TRBJ1-3, with 7 positions matching TRBD1. The ends lost 1 base at V and 1 base at J; junction bases unmatched: 4. Germline V lookup: CDR1 SGHAT, CDR2 FQNNGV. The CDR3 extends over 16 amino acids. This chain's CDR3 is CASSLGPGGSGNTIYF. The CDR3 DNA reads TGTGCCAGCAGCTTAGGTCCAGGGGGGTCTGGAAACACCATATATTTT.

This chain connects TRBV7-3 to TRBJ2-3; D is perhaps TRBD2 (7 bases). Deletions cut 5 bases from V and 0 bases from J, with 18 bases between. Germline values: CDR1 SGHTA, CDR2 FQGTGA. CDR3 length: 17 residues. The CDR3 DNA reads as TGTGCCAGCAGCCCTCGGGGGGCGGGGATAAGCACAGATACGCAGTATTTT. Translation gives CASSPRGAGISTDTQYF.

This chain links TRBV28 with TRBJ2-7; 14 bases are a match to TRBD2. With V trimmed by 2 bases and J by 4 bases, 7 bases remained unmatched. This CDR3 is built from 17 residues. Germline lookup yields CDR1 MDHEN and CDR2 SYDVKM. The CDR3 DNA sequence: TGTGCCAGCAGTTTAGGGACTAGCGGGAGAGGTGGGTACGAGCAGTACTTC. Protein sequence: CASSLGTSGRGGYEQYF.

To note about this clone: The junction and the germline gene differ at one end; a read error may be behind it. The rearrangement uses TRBV5-5 and TRBJ1-1; D is possibly TRBD1 (5 bases). This CDR3 has 14 amino acids. The germline V gene has CDR1 SGHKS and CDR2 YYEKEE (reference sequence). The CDR3, as DNA: TGTGCCAGCAGCCTAACGGGACCTAACACTGAAGCTGTCTTT. It translates to CASSLTGPNTEAVF.

The chain links TRBV28 to TRBJ1-5, with 9 positions matching TRBD1. Germline V gives CDR1 MDHEN, CDR2 SYDVKM. The CDR3 is 15 residues long. V trimming: 4 bases; J trimming: 5 bases; junction bases outside the gene matches: 6. The CDR3 nucleotides are TGTGCCAGCAGTTCCGACGGACAGGGGTATCAGCCCCAGCATTTT. As protein: CASSSDGQGYQPQHF. The whole variable domain, filled in from reference TRBV28 and TRBJ1-5, reads DVKVTQSSRYLVKRTGEKVFLECVQDMDHENMFWYRQDPGLGLRLIYFSYDVKMKEKGDIPEGYSVSREKKERFSLILESASTNQTSMYLCASSSDGQGYQPQHFGDGTRLSIL.

CDR3 amino acids: CASSLGRGRGAETQYF. DNA for the CDR3: TGTGCCAGCAGCTTAGGACGGGGACGAGGCGCAGAGACCCAGTACTTC. V is TRBV7-2 and J is TRBJ2-5, with D tentatively TRBD1 or TRBD2 (5 bases each). In germline, CDR1 is SGHTA, CDR2 FQGNSA. This CDR3 has 16 amino acids. V shed 1 base and J shed 4 bases, with 16 bases lying between them. Based on the CDR3 plus reference TRBV7-2 and TRBJ2-5, the full variable domain is GAGVSQSPSNKVTEKGKDVELRCDPISGHTALYWYRQSLGQGLEFLIYFQGNSAPDKSGLPSDRFSAERTGGSVSTLTIQRTQQEDSAVYLCASSLGRGRGAETQYFGPGTRLLVL.

The V call is TRBV9, the J call TRBJ1-2; a weak D match, TRBD1 (5 bases). CDR1 is SGDLS, CDR2 YYNGEE, per germline. Trimming cost V 3 bases and J 3 bases, with 12 bases left between them. This CDR3 region has 14 residues. The CDR3 coding sequence is TGTGCCAGCAGCGCCGGACAATCCTACTATGGCTACACCTTC. Translated: CASSAGQSYYGYTF.

This clone was counted once. The chain links TRBV4-1 to TRBJ2-7; 8 bases match TRBD1. This CDR3 is built from 19 residues. Trimming removed 1 base from V and 1 base from J; junction bases left unmatched: 15. CDR1 MGHRA and CDR2 YSYEKL come from the germline V gene. CDR3 sequence: CASSQAAQGARVFSYEQYF. Written as DNA, the CDR3 is TGCGCCAGCAGCCAAGCTGCCCAGGGGGCGCGCGTCTTTTCCTACGAGCAGTACTTC.

The V call is TRBV2, the J call TRBJ2-1; 9 bases match TRBD1. Germline CDR1 reads SNHLY; CDR2 reads FYNNEI. The J segment lost 8 bases and the V segment lost 6 bases, leaving 11 bases of the junction unmatched. The CDR3 is made up of 15 amino acids. The CDR3 spells CASRTGTGMGHEQFF. For the CDR3, the DNA is TGTGCCAGCAGGACCGGGACAGGGATGGGCCATGAGCAGTTCTTC.

The chain uses TRBV5-1 and TRBJ1-1; no reliable D call. The CDR3 is 15 amino acids. Germline loops: CDR1 SGHRS, CDR2 YFSETQ. The V and J ends lost 7 bases and 1 base respectively, with 17 bases between them. The CDR3 sequence is CASGDSGVANTEAFF. The CDR3 DNA reads as TGCGCCAGCGGCGATAGTGGGGTGGCGAACACTGAAGCTTTCTTT.

This chain uses TRBV10-2 with TRBJ2-7, with D perhaps being TRBD1 or TRBD2 (5 bases each). Germline assignment: CDR1 WSHSY and CDR2 SAAADI. The CDR3 length is 17 residues. The V end was cut by 2 bases, the J end by 3 bases, with 20 bases between. The DNA for the CDR3 is TGCGCCAGCAGTGAGGGTAGTGGGGGTGGTAGTAGCTACGAGCAGTACTTC. It specifies CASSEGSGGGSSYEQYF.

The J gene is TRBJ2-7, the V gene TRBV19, with TRBD2 as a possible D gene (5 bases). This CDR3 spans 14 amino acids. V lost 2 bases and J lost 2, with 10 bases in between. The V gene's germline CDR1 is LNHDA and CDR2 SQIVND (reference sequence). Here the CDR3 reads CASSIRGQTYEQYF. The DNA of the CDR3 is TGTGCCAGTAGTATACGGGGTCAGACCTACGAGCAGTACTTC.

The rearrangement uses TRBV7-9 and TRBJ2-1; no reliable D call. V was cut by 0 bases and J by 3 bases, with 3 bases left in between. This CDR3 contains 13 residues. Germline assignment: CDR1 SEHNR and CDR2 FQNEAQ (reference sequence). The CDR3 loop is CASSLAFYNEQFF. CDR3 in DNA: TGTGCCAGCAGCTTAGCTTTCTACAATGAGCAGTTCTTC.

The genes are TRBV18 and TRBJ2-3, with D possibly matching TRBD1 (5 bases). The germline V and J ends were trimmed by 0 bases and 7 bases, with 14 bases remaining between them. In germline, CDR1 is KGHSH, CDR2 LQKENI. There are 15 residues in the CDR3. CDR3 sequence reads: CASSPPVRVLNTQYF. The DNA of the CDR3 is TGTGCCAGCTCACCACCGGTCAGGGTCCTAAATACGCAGTATTTT.

The J gene is TRBJ2-5, the V gene TRBV28; possibly TRBD1 or TRBD2 for D (5 bases each). CDR3 length equals 14 residues. The germline V gene encodes CDR1 MDHEN and CDR2 SYDVKM. V was clipped by 6 bases and J by 5 bases, with 16 bases between them. The CDR3 DNA reads as TGTGCCAGCAGAGATCCGGGACCCGGCGAGACCCAGTACTTC. Translation: CASRDPGPGETQYF. The variable domain in full, completed from reference TRBV28 and TRBJ2-5, reads DVKVTQSSRYLVKRTGEKVFLECVQDMDHENMFWYRQDPGLGLRLIYFSYDVKMKEKGDIPEGYSVSREKKERFSLILESASTNQTSMYLCASRDPGPGETQYFGPGTRLLVL.

The V call is TRBV29-1, the J call TRBJ1-2; tentatively, D is TRBD1 (5 bases). The CDR3 consists of 16 residues. V shed 4 bases and J shed 0 bases, with 18 bases lying between them. Per germline, CDR1 SQVTM and CDR2 ANQGSEA. CDR3 in DNA: TGCAGCGTTGGACCGGGACTTGGGATTTCTAACTATGGCTACACCTTC. Translated, it gives CSVGPGLGISNYGYTF.

The chain employs TRBV28 and TRBJ2-7; D may be TRBD2 (6 bases). Germline CDR1 is MDHEN and CDR2 is SYDVKM. There are 15 residues in the CDR3. V was clipped by 5 bases and J by 1 base, with 15 bases between them. The CDR3 DNA reads as TGTGCCAGCAGTGATTGGGACTCAACATCCTACGAGCAGTACTTC. It is translated as CASSDWDSTSYEQYF.

To note about this clone: The identical CDR3 is also encoded by other nucleotide sequences in the sample. CDR3 nucleotides: TGTGCCAGCAGCTTAACTGGAGGTCGGGGCTACAATGAGCAGTTCTTC. It encodes CASSLTGGRGYNEQFF. The chain employs TRBV7-3 and TRBJ2-1, with D possibly TRBD2 on 5 matching bases. The CDR3 consists of 16 residues. The germline V gene encodes CDR1 SGHTA and CDR2 FQGTGA. Trimming stripped 0 bases from V and 3 bases from J, with 12 bases between. Full variable domain (outside the CDR3, taken from reference TRBV7-3 and TRBJ2-1): GAGVSQTPSNKVTEKGKYVELRCDPISGHTALYWYRQSLGQGPEFLIYFQGTGAADDSGLPNDRFFAVRPEGSVSTLKIQRTERGDSAVYLCASSLTGGRGYNEQFFGPGTRLTVL.

The V gene is TRBV6-6, the J gene TRBJ2-5, with 8 bases lining up with TRBD1. The CDR3 runs to 15 residues. CDR1 is MNHNY, CDR2 SVGAGI, per germline (reference sequence). V lost 0 bases and J lost 6; bases outside the gene matches: 6. In DNA form, the CDR3 reads TGTGCCAGCAGTTACTCGCCAGGGGGCCCCCAGACCCAGTACTTC. This translates into CASSYSPGGPQTQYF.

The chain links TRBV19 to TRBJ1-5; 9 bases are shared with TRBD1. CDR3 length: 16 amino acids. The germline V gene encodes CDR1 LNHDA and CDR2 SQIVND (reference sequence). The J segment lost 2 bases and the V segment lost 2 bases, leaving 4 bases of the junction unmatched. In nucleotides, the CDR3 is TGTGCCAGTAGTATAAGGGACAGGGTGGGCAATCAGCCCCAGCATTTT. Residues: CASSIRDRVGNQPQHF.

The rearrangement uses TRBV5-4 and TRBJ1-2; TRBD1 might be the D (6 bases). Germline values: CDR1 SGHNT, CDR2 YYREEE (reference sequence). Between the trimmed V and J ends, which lost 1 base and 5 bases, there was a span of 15 bases. The CDR3 is 15 residues long. CDR3 nucleotides: TGTGCCAGCAGCTTGACCGTCGGGGGGCCATATGGCTACACCTTC. Its protein is CASSLTVGGPYGYTF.

The chain employs TRBV6-5 and TRBJ1-2, with D perhaps matching TRBD1 (6 bases). The CDR3 is 14 residues long. V lost 5 bases and J 4 bases, leaving 14 bases between the germline ends. Germline CDR1 and CDR2: MNHEY and SVGAGI. CDR3 sequence: CASSAAGEGYGYTF. The CDR3 DNA reads as TGTGCCAGCAGTGCGGCAGGGGAGGGCTATGGCTACACCTTC.

The J gene is TRBJ2-5, the V gene TRBV9; D may be TRBD1 or TRBD2 (6 bases each). The CDR3 has 16 amino acids. The V and J ends lost 0 bases and 5 bases respectively, with 17 bases between them. Per the germline V gene, CDR1 is SGDLS and CDR2 is YYNGEE. Here the CDR3 reads CASSVDPRGGWETQYF. For the CDR3, the DNA is TGTGCCAGCAGCGTAGACCCCCGAGGGGGGTGGGAGACCCAGTACTTC.

The chain joins TRBV5-1 to TRBJ1-3; D is possibly TRBD1 (5 bases). Germline V CDR1 and CDR2: SGHRS, YFSETQ. The CDR3 sequence is 16 residues long. V was shortened by 0 bases and J by 3 bases, with 13 bases between the two germline ends. CDR3: CASSLARTSVGNTIYF. CDR3 sequence (DNA): TGCGCCAGCAGCTTGGCCCGGACAAGCGTTGGAAACACCATATATTTT. The whole variable domain, filled in from reference TRBV5-1 and TRBJ1-3, reads KAGVTQTPRYLIKTRGQQVTLSCSPISGHRSVSWYQQTPGQGLQFLFEYFSETQRNKGNFPGRFSGRQFSNSRSEMNVSTLELGDSALYLCASSLARTSVGNTIYFGEGSWLTVV.

CDR3 in amino acids: CASSDDSRVAGYNEQFF. CDR3 nucleotides: TGTGCCAGCAGTGACGACAGCAGGGTAGCGGGATACAATGAGCAGTTCTTC. The chain employs TRBV28 and TRBJ2-1, with 8 positions matching TRBD2. This CDR3 has 17 amino acids. Germline loops: CDR1 MDHEN, CDR2 SYDVKM. The J segment lost 4 bases and the V segment lost 5 bases, leaving 13 bases of the junction unmatched.